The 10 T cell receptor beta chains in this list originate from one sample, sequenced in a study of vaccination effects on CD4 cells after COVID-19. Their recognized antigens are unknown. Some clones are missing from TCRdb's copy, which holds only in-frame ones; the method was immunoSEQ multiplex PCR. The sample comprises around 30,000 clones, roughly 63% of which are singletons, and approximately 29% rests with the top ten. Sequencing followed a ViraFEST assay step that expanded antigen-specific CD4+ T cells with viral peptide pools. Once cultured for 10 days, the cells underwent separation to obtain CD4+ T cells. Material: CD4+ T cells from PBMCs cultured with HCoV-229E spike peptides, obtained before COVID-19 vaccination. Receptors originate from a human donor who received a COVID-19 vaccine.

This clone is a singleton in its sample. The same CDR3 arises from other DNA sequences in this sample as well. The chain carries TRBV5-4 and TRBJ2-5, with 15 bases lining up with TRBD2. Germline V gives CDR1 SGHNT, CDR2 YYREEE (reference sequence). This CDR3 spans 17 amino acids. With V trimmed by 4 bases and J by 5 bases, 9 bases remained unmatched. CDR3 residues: CASSPGLAGGPEETQYF. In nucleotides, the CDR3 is TGTGCCAGCAGCCCCGGACTAGCGGGGGGGCCCGAGGAGACCCAGTACTTC.

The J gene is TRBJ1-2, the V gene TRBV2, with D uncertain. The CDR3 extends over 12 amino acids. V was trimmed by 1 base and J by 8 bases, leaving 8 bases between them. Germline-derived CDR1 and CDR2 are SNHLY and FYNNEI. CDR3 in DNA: TGTGCCAGCAGTGAAGGCCCCAGGGGCTACACCTTC. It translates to CASSEGPRGYTF.

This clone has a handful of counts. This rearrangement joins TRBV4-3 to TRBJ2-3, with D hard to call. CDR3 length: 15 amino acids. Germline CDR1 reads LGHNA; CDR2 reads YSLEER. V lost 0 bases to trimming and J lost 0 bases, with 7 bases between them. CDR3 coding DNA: TGCGCCAGCAGCCAAGATAGCCCTAGCACAGATACGCAGTATTTT. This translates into CASSQDSPSTDTQYF.

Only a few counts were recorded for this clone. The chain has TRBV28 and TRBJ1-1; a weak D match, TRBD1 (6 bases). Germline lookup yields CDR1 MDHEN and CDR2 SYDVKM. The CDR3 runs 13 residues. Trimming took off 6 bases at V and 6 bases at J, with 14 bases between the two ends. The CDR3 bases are TGTGCCAGCAGCATCCAGAGACAGGCTGAAGCTTTCTTT. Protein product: CASSIQRQAEAFF.

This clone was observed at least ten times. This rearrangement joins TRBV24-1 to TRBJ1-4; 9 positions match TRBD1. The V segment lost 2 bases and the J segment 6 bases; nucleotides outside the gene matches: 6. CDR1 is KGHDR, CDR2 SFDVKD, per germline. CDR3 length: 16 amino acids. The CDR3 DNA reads TGTGCCACCAGTGATTCGCCGGGACAGGGAGATGAAAAACTGTTTTTT. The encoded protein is CATSDSPGQGDEKLFF.

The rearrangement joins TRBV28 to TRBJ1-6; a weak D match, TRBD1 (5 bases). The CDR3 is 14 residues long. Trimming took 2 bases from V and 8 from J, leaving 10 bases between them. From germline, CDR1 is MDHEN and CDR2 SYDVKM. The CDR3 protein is CASSLRGLHSPLHF. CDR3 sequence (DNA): TGTGCCAGCAGTTTACGGGGACTACATTCACCCCTCCACTTT.

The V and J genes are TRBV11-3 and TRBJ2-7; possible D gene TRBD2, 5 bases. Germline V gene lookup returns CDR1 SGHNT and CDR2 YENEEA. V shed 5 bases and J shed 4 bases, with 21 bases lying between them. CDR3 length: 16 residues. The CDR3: CASSRPRLRGWYEQYF. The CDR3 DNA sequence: TGTGCCAGCAGCCGGCCGAGATTACGGGGTTGGTACGAGCAGTACTTC.

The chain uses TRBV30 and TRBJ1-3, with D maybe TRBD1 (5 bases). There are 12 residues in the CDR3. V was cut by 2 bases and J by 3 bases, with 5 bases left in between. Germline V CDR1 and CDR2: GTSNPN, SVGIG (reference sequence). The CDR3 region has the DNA TGTGCCTGGAGTACAGGTGGAAACACCATATATTTT. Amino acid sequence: CAWSTGGNTIYF.

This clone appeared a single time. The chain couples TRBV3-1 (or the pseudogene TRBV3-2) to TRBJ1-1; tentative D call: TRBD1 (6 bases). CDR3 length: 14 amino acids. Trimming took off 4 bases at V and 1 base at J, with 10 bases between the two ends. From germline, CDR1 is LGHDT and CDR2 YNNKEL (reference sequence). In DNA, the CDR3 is TGTGCCAGCAGCCCCAAACAGGGGAACACTGAAGCTTTCTTT. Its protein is CASSPKQGNTEAFF.

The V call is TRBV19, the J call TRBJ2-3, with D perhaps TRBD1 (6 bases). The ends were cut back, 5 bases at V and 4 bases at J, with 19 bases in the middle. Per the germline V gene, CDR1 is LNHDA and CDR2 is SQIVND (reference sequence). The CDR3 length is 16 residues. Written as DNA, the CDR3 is TGTGCCAGTAGTCCCACGACAGGAATGAGCGCAGATACGCAGTATTTT. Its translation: CASSPTTGMSADTQYF.